This TCR beta chain was found in a study of post-analysis software for immune sequencing data. Across the study: Patients had relapsing-remitting, secondary progressive or progressive-relapsing multiple sclerosis; some lacked subtype.

General observations from the study: Same-batch preparations were strongly co-clustered by F measure. Relative to controls, patients had several TRBV segments at higher frequency, with TRBV5-6, TRBV5-1 and TRBV20-1 among these. Normalized Chao1 diversity was significantly reduced in patients versus controls.

Unique molecular identifiers had been added to the TCR beta cDNA libraries. Once about 0.9 to 11 million T cells were used, hundreds of thousands of cDNA molecules resulted. MiXCR, run by TCRdb on the PCR reads, gives a single entry per CDR3 protein. The data contain hundreds of thousands of distinct CDR3 sequences, approximately 46% of them seen just once; the ten biggest clones take up 9% to 14%. A note on this clonotype: Its cognate antigen is unknown.

Looked up from germline, CDR1 is DFQATT and CDR2 is SNEGSKA (reference sequence). The CDR3 covers 13 residues. Trimming shortened V by 6 bases and J by 2 bases, and 13 bases separated the two germline ends. This chain uses TRBV20-1 with TRBJ2-5; D is possibly TRBD1 or TRBD2 (5 bases each). The TCR comes from a girl under 18 with multiple sclerosis. The specimen was blood. CDR3 region: CSAGAVRQETQYF. In nucleotides, the CDR3 is TGCAGTGCCGGGGCGGTGCGTCAAGAGACCCAGTACTTC.